This TCR beta chain appears in the sequencing data of a study of glioma-infiltrating T cells. Study-wide results and caveats: Gliomas, especially low-grade, showed above-expected tissue-blood divergence; non-neoplastic patients showed below. Very few CDR3 sequences were shared between tissue and blood.

Amplification of TCR alpha and beta CDR3 regions from RNA used iRepertoire nested multiplex PCR. For one-step reverse transcription and amplification, about 85-400 ng of tissue mRNA or PBMC total RNA was used. From the multiplex PCR reads, TCRdb called clonotypes with MiXCR, one entry per CDR3 protein. The data contain about 110,000 distinct CDR3 sequences, less than 30% of them seen just once; the ten biggest clones take up 35%. This clonotype showed up many times. Antigen specificity is unknown. The origin of this receptor is a human donor with low-grade glioma or glioblastoma, undergoing nonglioma brain surgery, or in good health (not recorded which). Sequenced sample: glioma tissue, nonneoplastic brain tissue, or PBMCs (not recorded which).

The CDR3 bases are TGTGCCAGCAGTGTGGAGGGAGCCGCCAAAAACATTCAGTACTTC. The encoded protein is CASSVEGAAKNIQYF. This chain links TRBV2 with TRBJ2-4; a possible D gene is TRBD2 (6 bases). V lost 4 bases to trimming and J lost 1 base, with 11 bases between them. This CDR3 comprises 15 residues. Germline V lookup: CDR1 SNHLY, CDR2 FYNNEI.